Sequencing of this T cell receptor beta chain was carried out in a study of blood T cells in healthy people across ages. Study results and caveats: Versus aged donors, long-lived donors had higher diversity and more naive CD4+ cells. Estimates of diversity drawn from one million T cells were considered underestimates.

For the second PCR, which ran for about 6 to 12 cycles, a sample-barcoded 5' primer and a J-beta primer mix were used. TCRdb ran MiXCR on the 5' RACE reads and lists one entry per CDR3 protein. The table lists roughly 800,000 distinct CDR3 sequences, more than 45% of them singletons. This CDR3 region has 14 residues. The V gene's germline CDR1 is SGHAT and CDR2 FQNNGV. The germline V and J ends were trimmed by 5 bases and 2 bases, with 12 bases remaining between them. To note about this clonotype: As yet, its antigen is unknown.

The sample taken for sequencing was blood. This receptor was obtained from a man aged 25-45 years in good health. This chain uses TRBV11-2 with TRBJ1-2, with no clear D. CDR3 residues: CASSEWGSNYGYTF. The CDR3 DNA reads as TGTGCCAGCAGCGAATGGGGTTCCAACTATGGCTACACCTTC.